The clone carrying this T cell receptor (beta chain) turned up a few times. Its target is not known. This sample stems from a study of molecular identifiers for immune sequencing clone quantification. Preparation methods for the bulk TCR libraries were those previously described, with listed TCR primers. In TCRdb, the PCR reads were re-called with MiXCR into one record per CDR3 protein. This table holds 400,000 to 600,000 distinct CDR3 sequences, 20% to 25% found once. V gave up 1 base and J gave up 3 bases; unmatched junction bases: 4. The CDR3 loop spans 15 amino acids. Per the germline V gene, CDR1 is SQVTM and CDR2 is ANQGSEA. Study results and caveats: Even with approximately 1 million naive cells present, spiked Jurkat TCR RNA from one cell was reportedly detectable. Underestimated sizes of highly expanded clones could result from identical TCR molecules that share a barcode.

Naive CD8 T cells were FACS-sorted by CD8+CD4-CCR7+CD45RA+ markers. The sequence was collected from a human donor in good health. Some libraries in this study had Jurkat cell RNA spiked in. The sample consisted of naive CD8+ T cells from blood, with Jurkat cell RNA spiked in. Subset here: FACS-sorted CD8+CD4-CCR7+CD45RA+ naive T cells. The chain has TRBV29-1 and TRBJ2-1, with TRBD2 matching over 9 bases. The CDR3 coding sequence is TGCAGCGTTGAAGGACTAGCGGAGAACTACAATGAGCAGTTCTTC. Its translation: CSVEGLAENYNEQFF.